These T cell receptor beta chains were read from a single sample in a study of post-analysis software for immune sequencing data. Via MiXCR, TCRdb re-called the PCR reads, giving one row per CDR3 protein. The data show roughly 600,000 distinct CDR3 sequences, with roughly 46% seen just once and about 1.5% held by the top ten. Sequencing input: blood. The receptors derive from a girl aged 10 to 17 with multiple sclerosis. Each CDR3 is given with its conserved first and last residue. A D gene is named only where the DNA matches it firmly. Size values are once, few and many counts, or a class for expanded clones, and some rows have none.

V gene: TRBV29-1
clone size: few
D gene: -
J gene: TRBJ2-1
CDR3 DNA: TGCAGCGTTGGGATTGATCCAGTGACAGCTTACAATGAGCAGTTCTTC
CDR3 protein: CSVGIDPVTAYNEQFF

V gene: TRBV7-2
clone size: -
D gene: -
J gene: TRBJ2-5
CDR3 DNA: TGTGCCAGCAGCTTAGACAGGGCGAGGGAGACCCAGTACTTC
CDR3 protein: CASSLDRARETQYF

V gene: TRBV12-3/TRBV12-4
clone size: few
D gene: -
J gene: TRBJ1-1
CDR3 DNA: TGTGCCAGCAGTTTAGTAGGGTTACGTACTGAAGCTTTCTTT
CDR3 protein: CASSLVGLRTEAFF

V gene: TRBV20-1
clone size: -
D gene: -
J gene: TRBJ1-1
CDR3 DNA: TGCAGTGCTAGAGAGGCAGGTTCCATAAAAGCTTTCTTT
CDR3 protein: CSAREAGSIKAFF

V gene: TRBV29-1
clone size: -
D gene: TRBD2
J gene: TRBJ2-5
CDR3 DNA: TGCAGCGTTGGGTGGCGGGAGTCACAAGAGACCCAGTACTTC
CDR3 protein: CSVGWRESQETQYF

V gene: TRBV5-1
clone size: -
D gene: TRBD1
J gene: TRBJ1-5
CDR3 DNA: TGCGCCAGCTGTTTCCGGGGCCAGGGGGGGAATAATCAGCCCCAGCATTTT
CDR3 protein: CASCFRGQGGNNQPQHF

V gene: TRBV5-1
clone size: -
D gene: -
J gene: TRBJ2-5
CDR3 DNA: TGCGCCAGCAGCTTGACACAGGGCTACGGGCAGTACTTC
CDR3 protein: CASSLTQGYGQYF

V gene: TRBV5-1
clone size: -
D gene: TRBD2
J gene: TRBJ2-3
CDR3 DNA: TGCGCCAGCAGCTTGTTGGTAGCGGGAGGGCCTAATACGCAGTATTTT
CDR3 protein: CASSLLVAGGPNTQYF

V gene: TRBV20-1
clone size: -
D gene: -
J gene: TRBJ1-2
CDR3 DNA: TGCAGTGCCTCTCAACGGGGGGGCTATGGCTACACCTTC
CDR3 protein: CSASQRGGYGYTF

V gene: TRBV3-1
clone size: -
D gene: TRBD2
J gene: TRBJ2-3
CDR3 DNA: TGTGCCAGCAGCCGGTATGAAACTAGCGGTACAGATACGCAGTATTTT
CDR3 protein: CASSRYETSGTDTQYF

V gene: TRBV20-1
clone size: few
D gene: TRBD2
J gene: TRBJ2-5
CDR3 DNA: TGCAGTGCTTCCGGGACTAGCCATTCGACCCAGTACTTC
CDR3 protein: CSASGTSHSTQYF

V gene: TRBV10-3
clone size: -
D gene: -
J gene: TRBJ2-1
CDR3 DNA: TGTGCCATCAGAGGGCATGGGTCGGAAGGTGAGCAGTTCTTC
CDR3 protein: CAIRGHGSEGEQFF

V gene: TRBV6-5
clone size: -
D gene: TRBD2
J gene: TRBJ2-7
CDR3 DNA: TGTGCCAGCAGTTCTAGGGGGCTAGCGGGGTATTACGAGCAGTACTTC
CDR3 protein: CASSSRGLAGYYEQYF

V gene: TRBV5-1
clone size: -
D gene: -
J gene: TRBJ1-1
CDR3 DNA: TGCGCCAGCAGGGTGGGGACCGCGAACACTGAAGCTTTCTTT
CDR3 protein: CASRVGTANTEAFF

V gene: TRBV10-3
clone size: -
D gene: -
J gene: TRBJ2-7
CDR3 DNA: TGTGCCATCAGTGATGGATTGGCGGGGAAGAGCTCCTACGAGCAGTACTTC
CDR3 protein: CAISDGLAGKSSYEQYF

V gene: TRBV4-1
clone size: -
D gene: -
J gene: TRBJ2-1
CDR3 DNA: TGCGCCAGCAGCCGAGGTGGCAGGGGCACCTACAATGAGCAGTTCTTC
CDR3 protein: CASSRGGRGTYNEQFF

V gene: TRBV10-3
clone size: -
D gene: TRBD2
J gene: TRBJ2-7
CDR3 DNA: TGTGCCATCAGTGGGACTAGCGGGAGCTCCTACGAGCAGTACTTC
CDR3 protein: CAISGTSGSSYEQYF

V gene: TRBV20-1
clone size: -
D gene: -
J gene: TRBJ1-5
CDR3 DNA: TGCAGTGCTACTAGTGGCGATCAGCCCCAGCATTTT
CDR3 protein: CSATSGDQPQHF

V gene: TRBV5-4
clone size: few
D gene: -
J gene: TRBJ2-7
CDR3 DNA: TGTGCCAGCAGCGTAAACAGGGATAGCTCCTACGAGCAGTACTTC
CDR3 protein: CASSVNRDSSYEQYF

V gene: TRBV7-2
clone size: -
D gene: TRBD2
J gene: TRBJ2-3
CDR3 DNA: TGTGCCAGCAGCCCCGGACTAGCGGGAGGGGGAGATACGCAGTATTTT
CDR3 protein: CASSPGLAGGGDTQYF

V gene: TRBV12-3/TRBV12-4
clone size: -
D gene: TRBD1
J gene: TRBJ2-5
CDR3 DNA: TGTGCCAGCAGTCCCCTCCCAGGGGGCACGGAGACCCAGTACTTC
CDR3 protein: CASSPLPGGTETQYF

V gene: TRBV7-9
clone size: once
D gene: TRBD1
J gene: TRBJ2-5
CDR3 DNA: TGTGCCGGCAGCTTAGGGGACAGGGGGCACGAGACCCAGTACTTC
CDR3 protein: CAGSLGDRGHETQYF

V gene: TRBV20-1
clone size: once
D gene: -
J gene: TRBJ2-3
CDR3 DNA: TGCAGTGCTAGAGATGGGTCTCGTCCAGATACGCAGTATTTT
CDR3 protein: CSARDGSRPDTQYF

V gene: TRBV7-2
clone size: -
D gene: TRBD1
J gene: TRBJ2-5
CDR3 DNA: TGTGCCAGCAGCTCGACTTTGGGGGCAGGGGGAGAGGCCCAGTACTTC
CDR3 protein: CASSSTLGAGGEAQYF

V gene: TRBV6-5
clone size: -
D gene: -
J gene: TRBJ1-1
CDR3 DNA: TGTGCCAGCAGTTACGGGGAGCTATCTGAAGCTTTCTTT
CDR3 protein: CASSYGELSEAFF

V gene: TRBV12-3/TRBV12-4
clone size: -
D gene: -
J gene: TRBJ1-4
CDR3 DNA: TGTGCCAGCAGGGGCAGGGGCTCTGGTAATGAAAAACTGTTTTTT
CDR3 protein: CASRGRGSGNEKLFF

V gene: TRBV29-1
clone size: -
D gene: TRBD1
J gene: TRBJ2-5
CDR3 DNA: TGCAGCGTTGTCGGCAGGGGGCGTGAGACCCAGTACTTC
CDR3 protein: CSVVGRGRETQYF

V gene: TRBV7-9
clone size: few
D gene: -
J gene: TRBJ2-4
CDR3 DNA: TGTGCCAGCAGCTCCGAGATAGCCAAAAACATTCAGTACTTC
CDR3 protein: CASSSEIAKNIQYF

V gene: TRBV20-1
clone size: few
D gene: -
J gene: TRBJ2-5
CDR3 DNA: TGCAGTGCTAGAGTAGGGGACGCCCGGGAGACCCAGTACTTC
CDR3 protein: CSARVGDARETQYF

V gene: TRBV20-1
clone size: few
D gene: -
J gene: TRBJ2-1
CDR3 DNA: TGCAGTGCTCCATCTAGGGGGGGGCCTTCCTACAATGAGCAGTTCTTC
CDR3 protein: CSAPSRGGPSYNEQFF

V gene: TRBV29-1
clone size: few
D gene: -
J gene: TRBJ2-7
CDR3 DNA: TGCAGCGTTGGGGCAACGAGGGAGCAGTACTTC
CDR3 protein: CSVGATREQYF

V gene: TRBV2
clone size: -
D gene: -
J gene: TRBJ2-4
CDR3 DNA: TGTGCCAGCAGTGATGGCGTAGCCAAAAACATTCAGTACTTC
CDR3 protein: CASSDGVAKNIQYF

V gene: TRBV4-2
clone size: few
D gene: TRBD2
J gene: TRBJ2-1
CDR3 DNA: TGTGCCAGCAGCCAAGACGGCGGGAGGGCCCACAATGAGCAGTTCTTC
CDR3 protein: CASSQDGGRAHNEQFF

V gene: TRBV5-5
clone size: -
D gene: -
J gene: TRBJ2-7
CDR3 DNA: TGTGCCAGCAGCCCGGTTTGGTACGAGCAGTACTTC
CDR3 protein: CASSPVWYEQYF

V gene: TRBV4-1
clone size: -
D gene: -
J gene: TRBJ1-2
CDR3 DNA: TGCGCCAGCAGCCAATACGGTGGGGGACCCTATGGCTACACCTTC
CDR3 protein: CASSQYGGGPYGYTF

V gene: TRBV5-1
clone size: -
D gene: TRBD2
J gene: TRBJ2-3
CDR3 DNA: TGCGCCAGCAGCTTGGGAGGACTAGCGGGTGGGGATACGCAGTATTTT
CDR3 protein: CASSLGGLAGGDTQYF

V gene: TRBV5-1
clone size: -
D gene: TRBD1
J gene: TRBJ1-2
CDR3 DNA: TGCGCCAGCAGCCCTGCAGGGGGCGGTTTCTATGGCTACACCTTC
CDR3 protein: CASSPAGGGFYGYTF

V gene: TRBV5-5
clone size: -
D gene: -
J gene: TRBJ1-1
CDR3 DNA: TGTGCCAGCAGCCAACGCCTCCGGGGGCCGAGGTTGGACACTGAAGCTTTCTTT
CDR3 protein: CASSQRLRGPRLDTEAFF

V gene: TRBV12-3/TRBV12-4
clone size: -
D gene: -
J gene: TRBJ2-4
CDR3 DNA: TGTGCCAGCAGTTGGGGGGACATTCAGTACTTC
CDR3 protein: CASSWGDIQYF

V gene: TRBV12-3/TRBV12-4
clone size: -
D gene: TRBD1
J gene: TRBJ2-7
CDR3 DNA: TGTGCCAGCACTCTGAGGACAGGGGCCTACGAGCAGTACTTC
CDR3 protein: CASTLRTGAYEQYF

V gene: TRBV5-1
clone size: -
D gene: TRBD2
J gene: TRBJ2-1
CDR3 DNA: TGCGCCAGCAGCCCCAGCCCCGCGGGAGCAGCCCAGAATGAGCAGTTCTTC
CDR3 protein: CASSPSPAGAAQNEQFF

V gene: TRBV13
clone size: -
D gene: -
J gene: TRBJ1-6
CDR3 DNA: TGTGCCAGCAGCTTAGCCAGTTCACCCCTCCACTTT
CDR3 protein: CASSLASSPLHF